This T cell receptor (beta chain) was recovered during a study of blood T cell repertoires in COVID-19 (TCRdb year 2020). General notes on the study: Collaborator samples came from the United States, Italy and Spain and covered acute and convalescent phases of COVID-19. The samples were drawn from the first 160 participants of the ongoing ImmuneRACE study and from some 1,300 subjects provided by 6 global collaborators. Where available, HLA class I and class II types were taken from metadata supplied by the sample provider and were not determined by assay-based typing. A de-identified subject ID, COVID-19 status, age in years and sex were almost always included in the sample metadata. The prospective study material was composed of cDNA or gDNA derived from T cells, B-cell-depleted T cells, or PBMCs. The repertoires were released in a freely available public database meant as a resource for research on the immune response to SARS-CoV-2. Subjects who had been exposed to COVID-19, were actively infected with it, or had recovered from it provided the deeply sampled blood TCRbeta repertoires that made up the dataset. On the study overall, not on this receptor specifically: Clinical and demographic metadata were provided uncurated, with the amount varying by source and participant.

Collaborating institutions collected whole blood in K2EDTA tubes following their own protocols. For TCRbeta analysis, collaborators shipped samples as frozen whole blood, isolated PBMCs, or DNA extracted from either of those sample types. The immunoSEQ Assay, a bias-controlled multiplex PCR, was used to amplify TCRbeta CDR3 regions from genomic DNA. As for the authors' bioinformatics: Within the assay, amplification of reference gene primers was used to estimate how many nucleated cells each sample contained. To quantify the absolute abundance of each unique TCRbeta CDR3 rearrangement, sequence reads were collapsed and filtered. Productive Simpson clonality was computed per sample as the square root of Simpson's diversity index over productive rearrangements. TCRdb holds this immuneACCESS table with in-frame rearrangements only. Some clones are missing; in checked studies, unresolved V genes explain under half, and the rest has no known cause. Clone size and the V and J calls come from that table; the DNA yielded D and trimming. The sample has about 50,000 clones on record, about 87% of them singletons. The ten top clones hold roughly 13% of the sample.

Looking up the germline V gene (reference sequence) yields CDR1 LNHDA and CDR2 SQIVND. Its CDR3 holds 15 amino acids, cysteine through phenylalanine. The retained sequence is limited to the CDR3, 45 bases, with the frame set at the first base. The junction shows trimming of 5 bases on V and 2 bases on J, plus 13 bases between the germline ends. Notes on this clone: The target of this receptor is not known. No quality values exist for individual bases; no much larger clone is one base distant.

The specimen sequenced was peripheral blood. Rearrangement joined TRBV19 to TRBJ2-1; 6 matching bases give a weak D call of TRBD2. The clonotype comes from a human donor with active COVID-19. The donor label of this sample is uncertain. The DNA sequence reads TGTGCCAGTAGTCGGGACTCCGGGGCCTACAATGAGCAGTTCTTC. Its amino acids are CASSRDSGAYNEQFF.